Shown below are 12 T cell receptor beta chains from a single sample sequenced in a study of T-cell reconstitution after alpha-beta-depleted transplantation in children listed by TCRdb under 2016. The label giving this sample's treatment or condition can be read as: allogeneic hematopoietic cell transplantation with graft depleted of TCRalphabeta T cells and CD19 B cells. The library was prepared using PCR. TCRdb records Illumina HiSeq 2500 as the sequencer. To normalize quantification of the TCRbeta repertoire, the TCR libraries were built with molecular barcoding that relied on unique molecular identifiers. TCRdb reprocessed the public reads (quality trimming at Q25 with fastp, clone calling with MiXCR) and kept in-frame beta chains. Identical CDR3 proteins give one entry, which carries the most common genes and DNA. The sample profile shows hundreds of thousands of distinct CDR3 sequences; about 16% of them were found once. The ten top clones hold roughly 27% of the sample.

The sequencing here drew on PBMCs, mostly from graft donor cells, taken 360 days after TCRalphabeta/CD19-depleted stem cell transplant. These receptors were collected from a boy in the first two years of life who had a stem cell transplant for Wiskott-Aldrich syndrome, so the T cells may come from the graft donor.

The table lists this clonotype with a few counts. The chain carries TRBV20-1 and TRBJ1-2; no clear D. Germline CDR1 and CDR2: DFQATT and SNEGSKA (reference sequence). CDR3 length: 9 residues. The V gene lost 3 bases and the J gene lost 8 bases, with 4 bases spanning the gap. The CDR3 here is CSASAGYTF. CDR3 bases: TGCAGTGCTAGTGCAGGCTACACCTTC.

This clonotype was detected only a few times. The chain carries TRBV20-1 and TRBJ1-5; D unresolved. The CDR3 runs to 13 residues. Germline CDR1 DFQATT, CDR2 SNEGSKA (reference sequence). V was pared by 6 bases and J by 0 bases, with 9 bases between. CDR3 nucleotide sequence: TGCAGTGCGATACCTTATAGCAATCAGCCCCAGCATTTT. Protein product: CSAIPYSNQPQHF.

In this sample, this clonotype turned up many times. The V gene is TRBV5-1, the J gene TRBJ2-1; TRBD1 is a possible D gene (5 bases). V was cut by 5 bases and J by 6 bases, with 18 bases left in between. Germline V gene data show CDR1 as SGHRS and CDR2 as YFSETQ. The CDR3 spans 15 residues. CDR3 residues: CASRLQVAATNEQFF. The DNA of the CDR3 is TGCGCCAGCAGATTACAGGTGGCCGCCACCAATGAGCAGTTCTTC.

The V gene is TRBV7-6, the J gene TRBJ2-7; D not resolved. With 0 bases removed from V and 0 bases from J, the gap between germline ends came to 12 bases. Germline CDR1 is SGHVS and CDR2 is FNYEAQ. The CDR3 is 16 residues long. The CDR3 coding sequence is TGTGCCAGCAGCTTAGCGGTTGGCCTAAGCTCCTACGAGCAGTACTTC. It encodes CASSLAVGLSSYEQYF.

The chain is built from TRBV24-1 and TRBJ2-1; D gene unclear. CDR1 and CDR2 (germline): KGHDR, SFDVKD. The CDR3 covers 14 residues. V was clipped by 6 bases and J by 4 bases, with 12 bases between them. The CDR3 spells CATSRSTIYNEQFF. The CDR3 DNA is TGTGCCACCAGTCGTAGCACAATTTACAATGAGCAGTTCTTC.

This chain uses TRBV2 with TRBJ2-5; D may be TRBD2 (6 bases). The CDR3 sequence is 11 residues long. The germline CDR1 and CDR2 sequences are SNHLY and FYNNEI. V was shortened by 9 bases and J by 2 bases, with 7 bases between the two germline ends. The CDR3 nucleotides read TGTGCCAGGACTAGTCAAGAGACCCAGTACTTC. Residues: CARTSQETQYF.

The chain joins TRBV19 to TRBJ2-3, with 12 bases identical to TRBD1. This CDR3 comprises 16 residues. Germline values: CDR1 LNHDA, CDR2 SQIVND (reference sequence). Germline trimming cut 4 bases from V and 6 bases from J; bases unmatched to any gene: 8. The CDR3 sequence: CASSRTGTGGQDTQYF. CDR3 in DNA: TGTGCCAGTAGTAGGACCGGGACAGGGGGCCAGGATACGCAGTATTTT. Variable domain in full (rest from reference TRBV19 and TRBJ2-3): DGGITQSPKYLFRKEGQNVTLSCEQNLNHDAMYWYRQDPGQGLRLIYYSQIVNDFQKGDIAEGYSVSREKKESFPLTVTSAQKNPTAFYLCASSRTGTGGQDTQYFGPGTRLTVL.

This chain connects TRBV7-9 to TRBJ2-7; D not resolved. This CDR3 comprises 14 residues. Trimming stripped 3 bases from V and 2 bases from J, with 11 bases between. Germline loops: CDR1 SEHNR, CDR2 FQNEAQ (reference sequence). The CDR3 DNA is TGTGCCAGCAGCTTTGCGACACCACCCTACGAGCAGTACTTC. This encodes CASSFATPPYEQYF.

The V call is TRBV20-1, the J call TRBJ1-6; D remains ambiguous. Germline CDR1 reads DFQATT; CDR2 reads SNEGSKA (reference sequence). Trimming left V 2 bases short and J 6 bases short, with 5 bases between. The CDR3 is 12 amino acids. The CDR3 here is CSARMGNSPLHF. In DNA form, the CDR3 reads TGCAGTGCTAGAATGGGTAATTCACCCCTCCACTTT.

Of note for this clonotype: At one of its ends the junction is not consistent with the germline gene, which may arise from a read error. The CDR3 loop is CSAGSLSSSEQYF. DNA for the CDR3: TGCAGTGCTGGGAGTCTGTCCTCCTCCGAGCAGTACTTC. This chain joins TRBV20-1 and TRBJ2-7; a possible D gene is TRBD2 (5 bases). The germline gives CDR1 DFQATT, CDR2 SNEGSKA (reference sequence). The CDR3 has 13 residues.

V usage is TRBV24-1 and J usage is TRBJ2-1; D call uncertain. Germline V gene lookup returns CDR1 KGHDR and CDR2 SFDVKD. The CDR3 contains 15 residues. Between the trimmed V and J ends, which lost 4 bases and 1 base, there was a span of 10 bases. DNA for the CDR3: TGTGCCACCAGTGACCGAAGTAGGTCCTACAATGAGCAGTTCTTC. This codes for CATSDRSRSYNEQFF.

This clonotype was counted a single time. The rearrangement joins TRBV29-1 to TRBJ2-1; maybe TRBD2 (5 bases). V lost 0 bases and J lost 7, with 19 bases in between. The CDR3 has 16 amino acids. Germline CDR1 reads SQVTM; CDR2 reads ANQGSEA. The CDR3 protein is CSVEDLGEGRWNEQFF. The CDR3, as DNA: TGCAGCGTTGAAGATCTGGGAGAGGGCCGGTGGAATGAGCAGTTCTTC.